This TCR beta chain was captured in a study of CD8 T cells in Susac syndrome. Random hexamers were used to reverse transcribe about 0.45 to 1 ug of RNA. MiXCR, run by TCRdb on the immunoSEQ multiplex PCR reads, gives a single entry per CDR3 protein. This table has about 150,000 distinct CDR3 sequences, roughly 95% appearing once. Negative isolation was used for CD8+ and CD4+ T cells, and FACS enrichment was applied to TEMRA cells. The CDR3 is 12 residues long. The germline V gene has CDR1 SEHNR and CDR2 FQNEAQ (reference sequence). V was trimmed by 7 bases and J by 6 bases, leaving 13 bases between them.

What was sequenced was CD4+ T cells from PBMCs. This chain uses TRBV7-9 with TRBJ2-7; maybe TRBD2 (5 bases). The TCR sequence derives from a human donor with multiple sclerosis. CDR3 DNA: TGTGCCAGCACCTTCACGGGGTCCGAGCAGTACTTC. It specifies CASTFTGSEQYF.